The rows below give T cell receptor beta chains drawn from one sample of a study of cytomegalovirus exposure and HLA in healthy donors. Some clones are missing from TCRdb's copy, which holds only in-frame ones; the method was immunoSEQ multiplex PCR. The repertoire includes 100,000 or so clones, 65% to 80% of them detected once, and roughly 9.7% sits in the top ten. Specimen: PBMCs. Receptors were obtained from a man between 40 and 49 years old in good health and CMV-seropositive. CDR3s include the opening cysteine and the closing phenylalanine or tryptophan. The order of the fields is V gene, CDR3 protein.

TRBV7-7 | CASSSTSIETQYF
TRBV7-3 | CASSSAGGTTEAFF
TRBV5-3 | CARSLVAPDNQPQHF
TRBV7-8 | CASSLGTRGSNTGELFF
TRBV5-1 | CASSLVPSGGETQYF
TRBV5-4 | CASSFGTGIYSPLHF
TRBV15 | CATSGSGQGGDGYTF
TRBV4-3 | CASSPGLAGYEQYF
TRBV20-1 | CSASRGEQYF
TRBV12-5 | CASGTGTEAFF
TRBV7-9 | CASSLALGAWTEAFF
TRBV4-1 | CASSLNEGGYTEAFF
TRBV5-1 | CASSETATSGNTIYF
TRBV9 | CASSGTGTIQETQYF
TRBV19 | CASSTYTGTGINYGYTF
TRBV7-2 | CASSPGQTGMGYNEQFF
TRBV5-1 | CASSLAAASETQYF
TRBV6-6 | CASSLLGVPNEKLFF
TRBV19 | CASSIIGGRDTQYF
TRBV2 | CASSVLVGRPAKLFF
TRBV13 | CASSFSNAVGGIFSTDTQYF
TRBV27 | CASSLRSPVSYEQYF
TRBV4-3 | CASSPDPSGGANSQYF
TRBV7-6 | CASSLGPAGANYGYTF
TRBV27 | CASSLLDRGAFKLFF
TRBV10-3 | CAISEPTDHEQYF
TRBV28 | CASSLVGSSYGYTF
TRBV19 | CASSIDRAYNEQFF
TRBV4-2 | CASSLGSSYNSPLHF
TRBV2 | CASKETSGGYNEQFF
TRBV7-2 | CASSLVLSRTGNTIYF